The 10 T cell receptor beta chains given below trace back to one sample, sequenced in a study of OX40 agonist ivuxolimab in advanced cancers. Sequenced by immunoSEQ multiplex PCR; TCRdb stores in-frame clones only, minus some. The table includes roughly 86,000 clones, approximately 90% detected once. This sample comprised CD4+ or CD8+ T cells sorted from blood, obtained in a trial of the OX40 agonist ivuxolimab. These receptors came from an adult with an advanced solid tumor such as melanoma, head and neck, liver or kidney cancer.

The J gene is TRBJ2-1, the V gene TRBV21-1; the D call in the table, TRBD2, was not verified against the DNA. TRBV21-1 is marked as a pseudogene. The CDR3 spans 17 residues. Written as DNA, the CDR3 is TGTGCCAGCAGCAAAACAGAGCCGGGACTCCTAGGAAATGAGCAGTTCTTC. Translated, it gives CASSKTEPGLLGNEQFF.

This clone turned up a few times. The chain employs TRBV2 and TRBJ2-1; 8 bases are shared with TRBD2. The CDR3 loop spans 13 amino acids. Germline V gene lookup returns CDR1 SNHLY and CDR2 FYNNEI. V was clipped by 5 bases and J by 7 bases; unmatched bases: 4. The CDR3 here is CASSMERGNEQFF. The CDR3 DNA reads as TGTGCCAGCAGTATGGAGCGGGGGAATGAGCAGTTCTTC.

The chain joins TRBV11-3 to TRBJ2-3; 8 bases line up with TRBD2. CDR3 size: 15 residues. The V gene end was trimmed by 6 bases and the J gene end by 4 bases; junction bases not matched to a gene: 9. Per the germline V gene, CDR1 is SGHNT and CDR2 is YENEEA. The CDR3: CASSTSGRAPDTQYF. The CDR3 region has the DNA TGTGCCAGCAGTACTAGCGGCCGGGCCCCAGATACGCAGTATTTT.

V and J are TRBV7-2 and TRBJ2-7; D perhaps matches TRBD2 (5 bases). V was cut by 2 bases and J by 7 bases, with 12 bases left in between. This CDR3 is built from 13 residues. Looked up from germline, CDR1 is SGHTA and CDR2 is FQGNSA. CDR3 sequence reads: CASSLTLTGEQYF. In DNA form, the CDR3 reads TGTGCCAGCAGCTTAACCCTCACGGGGGAGCAGTACTTC.

The rearrangement links TRBV28 to TRBJ1-2; D gene unclear. The germline V and J ends were trimmed by 7 bases and 4 bases, with 7 bases remaining between them. Per germline, CDR1 MDHEN and CDR2 SYDVKM. This CDR3 contains 11 residues. For the CDR3, the DNA is TGTGCCAGCACAGAACGCTATGGCTACACCTTC. Its translation is CASTERYGYTF.

This clone is judged medium-sized. This sequence joins TRBV4-2 and TRBJ2-4, with TRBD2 identical over 8 bases. The CDR3 extends over 16 amino acids. In germline, CDR1 is LGHNA, CDR2 YNFKEQ. With 1 base clipped from V and 15 bases from J, the junction kept 17 bases outside the gene matches. The CDR3 nucleotides are TGTGCCAGCAGCCAAGGATCAACGGGAGGGCCTGACGTTCGGTACTTC. The encoded protein is CASSQGSTGGPDVRYF.

The J gene is TRBJ2-2, the V gene TRBV7-9; no firm D call. This CDR3 region has 15 residues. Germline CDR1 SEHNR, CDR2 FQNEAQ (reference sequence). The germline V and J ends were trimmed by 1 base and 0 bases, with 6 bases remaining between them. In nucleotides, the CDR3 is TGTGCCAGCAGCTTAGAGGATTCGAACACCGGGGAGCTGTTTTTT. Translated, it gives CASSLEDSNTGELFF.

The chain couples TRBV28 to TRBJ2-2; perhaps D is TRBD1 or TRBD2 (5 bases each). The length of the CDR3 is 18 residues. CDR1 is MDHEN and CDR2 is SYDVKM in the germline V gene. V lost 2 bases and J lost 6, with 22 bases in between. In DNA form, the CDR3 reads TGTGCCAGCAGTTTACATCGTATAGGGGTCGGGGCGGCCGGGGAGCTGTTTTTT. Its translation is CASSLHRIGVGAAGELFF.

The chain combines TRBV9 with TRBJ2-7; TRBD2 is a possible D gene (5 bases). V was pared by 4 bases and J by 7 bases, with 18 bases between. The germline V gene has CDR1 SGDLS and CDR2 YYNGEE. The CDR3 has 14 amino acids. The CDR3 region has the DNA TGTGCCAGCAGCCCCGTCGGAGGAGGAGGAGAGCAGTACTTC. As protein: CASSPVGGGGEQYF.

The genes are TRBV30 and TRBJ1-6; TRBD1 aligns across 8 bases. This CDR3 has 15 amino acids. J gave up 9 bases and V 4 bases, and 11 bases lay outside the gene matches. Per the germline V gene, CDR1 is GTSNPN and CDR2 is SVGIG (reference sequence). For the CDR3, the DNA is TGTGCCTGGATGACAGGACAGGGAGTTTTTTCACCCCTCCACTTT. It yields the protein CAWMTGQGVFSPLHF. The full variable domain, with the rest looked up from reference TRBV30 and TRBJ1-6, is SQTIHQWPATLVQPVGSPLSLECTVEGTSNPNLYWYRQAAGRGLQLLFYSVGIGQISSEVPQNLSASRPQDRQFILSSKKLLLSDSGFYLCAWMTGQGVFSPLHFGNGTRLTVT.